The clone carrying this T cell receptor beta chain was seen more than once but under ten times. The germline gives CDR1 SGHNT, CDR2 YYREEE (reference sequence). This CDR3 is built from 13 residues. The V and J ends lost 2 bases and 3 bases respectively, with 8 bases between them. This sample was included in a study of blood T cell repertoires in COVID-19. Participants were aged about 18 to 95 years, lived in over 20 US areas, and enrolled virtually. Clinical history as reported by participants underpinned cohort assignment. TCRdb's table, derived via immunoSEQ multiplex PCR, lists solely in-frame clones and lacks some. The sample has roughly 300,000 clones; roughly 90% are singletons.

The material sequenced was PBMCs or T cells enriched from blood (not recorded which). This clonotype was obtained from a woman between 25 and 40 years old who had recovered from COVID-19. This chain connects TRBV5-4 to TRBJ1-1; D not certain. The CDR3: CASSFRRDTEAFF. The CDR3 DNA reads TGTGCCAGCAGCTTCAGACGGGACACTGAAGCTTTCTTT.